Listed below are T cell receptor beta chains from one sample, sequenced in a study of blood T cell repertoires in COVID-19. Clones were sequenced by immunoSEQ multiplex PCR, and TCRdb holds only the in-frame ones, with some missing. In the table there are more than 350,000 clones, approximately 92% of which are singletons. Sequenced sample: PBMCs or T cells enriched from blood (not recorded which). These receptors were collected from a man in his late teens or twenties who had recovered from COVID-19. The CDR3 runs from the conserved cysteine through the conserved F or W. Fields, in order: CDR3 protein, CDR3 DNA, J gene, clone size, D gene, V gene. D genes are given only for firm matches. Clone sizes are given selectively: once, few, many, or a class where the clone is expanded.

cdr3_aa: CASSPRQELQPQHF
cdr3_nt: TGTGCCAGCTCACCCAGACAGGAACTTCAGCCCCAGCATTTT
j_call: TRBJ1-5
clone_size: .
d_call: .
v_call: TRBV18

cdr3_aa: CASSRGTAGELFF
cdr3_nt: TGCGCCAGCAGCAGGGGGACAGCCGGGGAGCTGTTTTTT
j_call: TRBJ2-2
clone_size: few
d_call: TRBD1
v_call: TRBV5-1

cdr3_aa: CASSFQGENTEAFF
cdr3_nt: TGCGCCAGCAGCTTCCAGGGGGAGAACACTGAAGCTTTCTTT
j_call: TRBJ1-1
clone_size: .
d_call: TRBD1
v_call: TRBV5-1

cdr3_aa: CASSSTGPYSGNTIYF
cdr3_nt: TGTGCCAGCAGCTCGACAGGGCCTTACTCTGGAAACACCATATATTTT
j_call: TRBJ1-3
clone_size: .
d_call: TRBD1
v_call: TRBV7-2

cdr3_aa: CASRLGQGTEAFF
cdr3_nt: TGTGCCAGCCGTTTAGGACAGGGCACTGAAGCTTTCTTT
j_call: TRBJ1-1
clone_size: .
d_call: TRBD1
v_call: TRBV6-5

cdr3_aa: CASSQVIVRDLLYEQYF
cdr3_nt: TGTGCCAGCAGCCAAGTAATAGTCAGGGACTTACTCTACGAGCAGTACTTC
j_call: TRBJ2-7
clone_size: .
d_call: .
v_call: TRBV3-1/TRBV3-2

cdr3_aa: CASSLAGGRTEAFF
cdr3_nt: TGTGCCAGCAGCTTGGCAGGGGGACGGACTGAAGCTTTCTTT
j_call: TRBJ1-1
clone_size: .
d_call: TRBD1
v_call: TRBV5-8

cdr3_aa: CASSLGGGTGELFF
cdr3_nt: TGTGCCAGCAGCTTAGGGGGAGGCACCGGGGAGCTGTTTTTT
j_call: TRBJ2-2
clone_size: .
d_call: .
v_call: TRBV7-7

cdr3_aa: CATSEGRSGGGADTQYF
cdr3_nt: TGTGCCACCAGTGAGGGTCGTAGCGGAGGCGGGGCAGATACGCAGTATTTT
j_call: TRBJ2-3
clone_size: .
d_call: .
v_call: TRBV24-1

cdr3_aa: CASTYSGTGAYEQYF
cdr3_nt: TGTGCCAGCACATACTCCGGGACAGGGGCCTACGAGCAGTACTTC
j_call: TRBJ2-7
clone_size: .
d_call: TRBD1
v_call: TRBV6-5

cdr3_aa: CASNPGVKETQYF
cdr3_nt: TGTGCCAGCAATCCCGGGGTCAAAGAGACCCAGTACTTC
j_call: TRBJ2-5
clone_size: .
d_call: .
v_call: TRBV2

cdr3_aa: CASSQDLAQGAKNIQYF
cdr3_nt: TGTGCCAGCAGCCAAGATTTGGCACAGGGGGCCAAAAACATTCAGTACTTC
j_call: TRBJ2-4
clone_size: .
d_call: TRBD1
v_call: TRBV4-2

cdr3_aa: CATSDQGQGIYGYTF
cdr3_nt: TGTGCCACCAGTGATCAGGGACAGGGGATCTATGGCTACACCTTC
j_call: TRBJ1-2
clone_size: .
d_call: TRBD1
v_call: TRBV24-1

cdr3_aa: CASSLNRGDYGYTF
cdr3_nt: TGTGCCAGCAGCTTAAACAGGGGAGACTATGGCTACACCTTC
j_call: TRBJ1-2
clone_size: .
d_call: TRBD1
v_call: TRBV7-9

cdr3_aa: CASSLTGGADTQYF
cdr3_nt: TGTGCCAGCAGTCTAACAGGGGGCGCAGATACGCAGTATTTT
j_call: TRBJ2-3
clone_size: .
d_call: TRBD1
v_call: TRBV2

cdr3_aa: CASTLGGGAYNEQFF
cdr3_nt: TGTGCCAGCACCCTAGGCGGGGGGGCGTACAATGAGCAGTTCTTC
j_call: TRBJ2-1
clone_size: .
d_call: TRBD2
v_call: TRBV18

cdr3_aa: CASSVMGGGYGYTF
cdr3_nt: TGTGCCAGCAGCGTGATGGGAGGGGGGTATGGCTACACCTTC
j_call: TRBJ1-2
clone_size: .
d_call: .
v_call: TRBV9

cdr3_aa: CASSEVPGVRGNTIYF
cdr3_nt: TGTGCCAGCAGTGAAGTACCCGGAGTTCGGGGAAACACCATATATTTT
j_call: TRBJ1-3
clone_size: .
d_call: .
v_call: TRBV6-1

cdr3_aa: CASTADSFPNTEAFF
cdr3_nt: TGTGCCAGCACCGCCGACAGTTTCCCAAACACTGAAGCTTTCTTT
j_call: TRBJ1-1
clone_size: .
d_call: .
v_call: TRBV5-6

cdr3_aa: CASRLWGQVGYAFF
cdr3_nt: TGTGCCAGCAGGCTTTGGGGGCAGGTGGGTTACGCTTTCTTT
j_call: TRBJ1-1
clone_size: .
d_call: .
v_call: TRBV6-5

cdr3_aa: CASSLDRGAGVHGYTF
cdr3_nt: TGTGCCAGCAGCTTAGATCGAGGGGCGGGGGTCCATGGCTACACCTTC
j_call: TRBJ1-2
clone_size: .
d_call: .
v_call: TRBV7-9

cdr3_aa: CASSPPRLYEQYF
cdr3_nt: TGCGCCAGCAGCCCCCCACGACTCTACGAGCAGTACTTC
j_call: TRBJ2-7
clone_size: .
d_call: .
v_call: TRBV5-1

cdr3_aa: CAWSARGSYEQYF
cdr3_nt: TGTGCCTGGAGTGCCAGGGGTTCCTACGAGCAGTACTTC
j_call: TRBJ2-7
clone_size: .
d_call: .
v_call: TRBV30

cdr3_aa: CASSTATGMNTEAFF
cdr3_nt: TGTGCCAGCAGCACCGCGACAGGGATGAACACTGAAGCTTTCTTT
j_call: TRBJ1-1
clone_size: once
d_call: TRBD1
v_call: TRBV9

cdr3_aa: CASSSQGGLFF
cdr3_nt: TGTGCCAGCAGTTCACAGGGGGGACTGTTTTTT
j_call: TRBJ1-4
clone_size: .
d_call: TRBD1
v_call: TRBV6-5

cdr3_aa: CASRSSRGSGNTIYF
cdr3_nt: TGCGCCAGCAGGTCCTCCAGGGGGTCTGGAAACACCATATATTTT
j_call: TRBJ1-3
clone_size: few
d_call: TRBD1
v_call: TRBV5-1

cdr3_aa: CASSLSPLGEFF
cdr3_nt: TGTGCCAGCAGTCTCTCCCCCCTAGGGGAGTTCTTC
j_call: TRBJ2-1
clone_size: .
d_call: .
v_call: TRBV28

cdr3_aa: CASSVDPGSYGYTF
cdr3_nt: TGTGCCAGCAGCGTAGATCCGGGTTCTTATGGCTACACCTTC
j_call: TRBJ1-2
clone_size: .
d_call: .
v_call: TRBV9

cdr3_aa: CASSLVGQGLEQYF
cdr3_nt: TGTGCCAGCAGCTTGGTTGGGCAGGGCTTGGAGCAGTACTTC
j_call: TRBJ2-7
clone_size: .
d_call: .
v_call: TRBV5-4

cdr3_aa: CASSLLRAGYGYTF
cdr3_nt: TGTGCCAGCAGCTTACTGCGGGCGGGCTATGGCTACACCTTC
j_call: TRBJ1-2
clone_size: .
d_call: .
v_call: TRBV5-4

cdr3_aa: CASSIDRASSGNTIYF
cdr3_nt: TGTGCCAGTAGTATTGACAGGGCGAGCTCTGGAAACACCATATATTTT
j_call: TRBJ1-3
clone_size: once
d_call: TRBD1
v_call: TRBV19

cdr3_aa: CSASGGYGYTF
cdr3_nt: TGCAGTGCTAGTGGCGGGTATGGCTACACCTTC
j_call: TRBJ1-2
clone_size: .
d_call: .
v_call: TRBV20-1

cdr3_aa: CSTLLEAKNIQYF
cdr3_nt: TGCAGCACCCTGTTAGAAGCCAAAAACATTCAGTACTTC
j_call: TRBJ2-4
clone_size: .
d_call: .
v_call: TRBV29-1

cdr3_aa: CASSRDRGTQETQYF
cdr3_nt: TGTGCCTCCAGTCGGGACAGGGGGACCCAAGAGACCCAGTACTTC
j_call: TRBJ2-5
clone_size: .
d_call: TRBD1
v_call: TRBV19

cdr3_aa: CASSTTGTNYNEQFF
cdr3_nt: TGTGCCAGCAGCACGACCGGGACTAACTACAATGAGCAGTTCTTC
j_call: TRBJ2-1
clone_size: .
d_call: TRBD2
v_call: TRBV7-2

cdr3_aa: CASSFRENSPLHF
cdr3_nt: TGTGCCAGCAGCTTCCGGGAAAATTCACCCCTCCACTTT
j_call: TRBJ1-6
clone_size: .
d_call: .
v_call: TRBV7-9

cdr3_aa: CASSPPGQGGEKLFF
cdr3_nt: TGTGCCAGCTCACCACCGGGACAGGGTGGCGAAAAACTGTTTTTT
j_call: TRBJ1-4
clone_size: once
d_call: TRBD1
v_call: TRBV18

cdr3_aa: CASMKGWDTDTQYF
cdr3_nt: TGTGCCAGTATGAAGGGGTGGGACACAGATACGCAGTATTTT
j_call: TRBJ2-3
clone_size: .
d_call: .
v_call: TRBV19

cdr3_aa: CAWRAGTNTGELFF
cdr3_nt: TGTGCCTGGAGGGCGGGGACGAACACCGGGGAGCTGTTTTTT
j_call: TRBJ2-2
clone_size: .
d_call: .
v_call: TRBV30

cdr3_aa: CASSLETRETQYF
cdr3_nt: TGTGCCAGCAGCCTAGAAACGAGAGAGACCCAGTACTTC
j_call: TRBJ2-5
clone_size: once
d_call: .
v_call: TRBV3-1/TRBV3-2

cdr3_aa: CASSEGQGRYEQYF
cdr3_nt: TGTGCCAGCAGTGAAGGACAGGGGAGGTACGAGCAGTACTTC
j_call: TRBJ2-7
clone_size: .
d_call: TRBD1
v_call: TRBV25-1

cdr3_aa: CASSNRGKTEAFF
cdr3_nt: TGTGCCAGCAGCAACAGGGGAAAGACTGAAGCTTTCTTT
j_call: TRBJ1-1
clone_size: .
d_call: TRBD1
v_call: TRBV6-5

cdr3_aa: CASSVGGGLGNEQFF
cdr3_nt: TGTGCCAGCAGCGTAGGGGGAGGATTGGGCAATGAGCAGTTCTTC
j_call: TRBJ2-1
clone_size: few
d_call: .
v_call: TRBV9

cdr3_aa: CASSLGVLASGMETQYF
cdr3_nt: TGTGCCAGCAGCTTAGGGGTCCTGGCTTCGGGGATGGAGACCCAGTACTTC
j_call: TRBJ2-5
clone_size: .
d_call: .
v_call: TRBV7-9

cdr3_aa: CASSPSLAAKNIQYF
cdr3_nt: TGTGCCAGTAGTCCCTCACTAGCAGCCAAAAACATTCAGTACTTC
j_call: TRBJ2-4
clone_size: few
d_call: .
v_call: TRBV19

cdr3_aa: CAISAAAYEQYF
cdr3_nt: TGTGCCATCTCAGCGGCCGCCTACGAGCAGTACTTC
j_call: TRBJ2-7
clone_size: .
d_call: .
v_call: TRBV10-3

cdr3_aa: CASSQIKNEQFF
cdr3_nt: TGTGCCAGCAGCCAGATAAAGAATGAGCAGTTCTTC
j_call: TRBJ2-1
clone_size: .
d_call: .
v_call: TRBV5-6

cdr3_aa: CASSEAGEGVGQPQHF
cdr3_nt: TGTGCCAGCAGTGAAGCTGGCGAGGGAGTGGGGCAGCCCCAGCATTTT
j_call: TRBJ1-5
clone_size: .
d_call: .
v_call: TRBV6-1

cdr3_aa: CASSQDPAGGWGNEQFF
cdr3_nt: TGCGCCAGCAGCCAAGATCCGGCAGGGGGCTGGGGGAATGAGCAGTTCTTC
j_call: TRBJ2-1
clone_size: .
d_call: TRBD1
v_call: TRBV4-3

cdr3_aa: CASRPQDRVSSGNTIYF
cdr3_nt: TGTGCCAGCAGACCCCAGGACAGGGTCAGCTCTGGAAACACCATATATTTT
j_call: TRBJ1-3
clone_size: .
d_call: TRBD1
v_call: TRBV28

cdr3_aa: CASRQQLAGDGDTQYF
cdr3_nt: TGTGCCAGCAGACAACAACTAGCGGGGGATGGGGATACGCAGTATTTT
j_call: TRBJ2-3
clone_size: .
d_call: TRBD2
v_call: TRBV5-4

cdr3_aa: CASKDPGNTEAFF
cdr3_nt: TGCGCCAGCAAAGACCCGGGGAACACTGAAGCTTTCTTT
j_call: TRBJ1-1
clone_size: .
d_call: .
v_call: TRBV5-1

cdr3_aa: CASSLSDFYYTYEQYF
cdr3_nt: TGTGCCAGCAGCTTAAGTGACTTCTACTACACCTACGAGCAGTACTTC
j_call: TRBJ2-7
clone_size: .
d_call: .
v_call: TRBV11-2

cdr3_aa: CASRSGVSNEKLFF
cdr3_nt: TGTGCCAGCAGATCGGGGGTTTCAAATGAAAAACTGTTTTTT
j_call: TRBJ1-4
clone_size: once
d_call: .
v_call: TRBV7-9

cdr3_aa: CASGGGEERSYEQYF
cdr3_nt: TGTGCCAGTGGGGGGGGAGAGGAACGATCCTACGAGCAGTACTTC
j_call: TRBJ2-7
clone_size: few
d_call: TRBD2
v_call: TRBV2

cdr3_aa: CASSPGQTSSYEQYF
cdr3_nt: TGTGCCAGCAGCCCGGGACAGACCAGCTCCTACGAGCAGTACTTC
j_call: TRBJ2-7
clone_size: .
d_call: TRBD1
v_call: TRBV11-2

cdr3_aa: CSVGTNQETQYF
cdr3_nt: TGCAGCGTTGGGACTAACCAAGAGACCCAGTACTTC
j_call: TRBJ2-5
clone_size: .
d_call: .
v_call: TRBV29-1